The source of this T cell receptor (beta chain) is a study of T cell responses to AZD1222 COVID-19 vaccine. The data were produced by immunoSEQ multiplex PCR, yet TCRdb's version contains in-frame clones alone and is incomplete. The sample lists roughly 140,000 clones; 70% to 90% were seen once. This clone was counted once. The CDR3 totals 14 residues. CDR1 is LGHDT, CDR2 YNNKEL, per germline (reference sequence). The V end lost 1 base, the J end lost 8 bases, and 11 bases lay between the germline ends. This chain joins TRBV3-1 (or the pseudogene TRBV3-2) and TRBJ1-4; a possible D gene is TRBD1 (5 bases). The sample in question was peripheral blood, obtained on day 0 of AZD1222 vaccination. The source is an adult in good health. The CDR3 region is CASSQGGGDEKLFF. CDR3 nucleotides: TGTGCCAGCAGCCAAGGGGGAGGGGACGAAAAACTGTTTTTT.